What follows is one TCR beta chain and its context. This sample is part of a study of blood T cell repertoires in COVID-19. Study in general: Sites in the United States, Italy and Spain provided acute and convalescent COVID-19 samples. Nucleic acid was either cDNA or gDNA, and it came from T cells, B-cell-depleted T cells, or PBMCs.

Per the original data handling: How many nucleated cells were present was estimated from reference gene primer amplification. The protocol was immunoSEQ multiplex PCR, while the TCRdb copy is restricted to in-frame clones and leaves out a portion. Clone size and the V and J calls come from that table; the DNA yielded D and trimming. The sample includes around 150,000 clones, about 88% of them seen just once. CDR3 length equals 14 residues. The germline gives CDR1 ENHRY, CDR2 SYGVKD. V shed 6 bases, J shed 4 bases, and the junction held 7 bases outside the gene matches. Sequenced material: peripheral blood. The chain carries TRBV10-3 and TRBJ1-1; TRBD1 matches at 8 bases. The TCR sequence derives from a man aged 60-69 years with active or convalescent COVID-19. The CDR3 sequence: CAISVGQGGTEAFF. The CDR3 DNA follows: TGTGCCATCAGCGTAGGACAGGGAGGCACTGAAGCTTTCTTT.